One sample yielded the 27 T cell receptor beta chains listed below, sequenced in a study of blood T cell repertoires in COVID-19. Some clones are missing from TCRdb's copy, which holds only in-frame ones; the method was immunoSEQ multiplex PCR. Among 60,000 to 85,000 clones listed, around 67% were seen once. The sequenced material came from peripheral blood. These receptors came from a human donor with acute or convalescent COVID-19. The donor label of this sample is uncertain.

The chain couples TRBV12-3 or TRBV12-4 to TRBJ1-1, with D unclear. The CDR3 has 13 residues. V shed 3 bases and J shed 1 base, with 6 bases lying between them. The CDR3 region has the DNA TGTGCCAGCAGTTTTCCGGGGAACACTGAAGCTTTCTTT. Its translation is CASSFPGNTEAFF.

This clone came up once. The rearrangement links TRBV20-1 to TRBJ1-6; no clear D gene. CDR1 is DFQATT and CDR2 is SNEGSKA in the germline V gene (reference sequence). The CDR3 runs to 11 residues. The ends were cut back, 6 bases at V and 7 bases at J, with 7 bases in the middle. CDR3 region: CSAHHNSPLHF. The DNA of the CDR3 is TGCAGTGCACATCACAATTCACCCCTCCACTTT.

The chain combines TRBV2 with TRBJ2-5, with 8 bases aligning to TRBD2. The CDR3 length is 17 residues. V lost 4 bases to trimming and J lost 4 bases; unmatched junction nucleotides: 14. The germline CDR1 and CDR2 sequences are SNHLY and FYNNEI. CDR3 nucleotide sequence: TGTGCCAGCAGTGTGGGATTCCCAGCGGGGGCTCCAGAGACCCAGTACTTC. It codes for CASSVGFPAGAPETQYF.

The chain combines TRBV7-9 with TRBJ2-5; possible D gene TRBD2, 5 bases. The CDR3 totals 13 residues. Germline values: CDR1 SEHNR, CDR2 FQNEAQ (reference sequence). V lost 4 bases and J 3 bases, leaving 9 bases between the germline ends. Here the CDR3 reads CASSSAGKETQYF. Written as DNA, the CDR3 is TGTGCCAGCAGCTCTGCCGGGAAAGAGACCCAGTACTTC.

This sequence joins TRBV2 and TRBJ1-5; a weak D match, TRBD1 (6 bases). CDR3 length: 15 residues. Trimming took off 3 bases at V and 3 bases at J, with 12 bases between the two ends. Germline V gene lookup returns CDR1 SNHLY and CDR2 FYNNEI. CDR3 sequence (DNA): TGTGCCAGCAGTGATGCAGGGGCGAACAATCAGCCCCAGCATTTT. This sequence encodes CASSDAGANNQPQHF. The full variable domain, rest sourced from reference TRBV2 and TRBJ1-5, is EPEVTQTPSHQVTQMGQEVILRCVPISNHLYFYWYRQILGQKVEFLVSFYNNEISEKSEIFDDQFSVERPDGSNFTLKIRSTKLEDSAMYFCASSDAGANNQPQHFGDGTRLSIL.

This clone was seen a single time. V usage is TRBV5-1 and J usage is TRBJ2-7, with a weak D call TRBD2 (6 bases). From germline, CDR1 is SGHRS and CDR2 YFSETQ. V lost 0 bases to trimming and J lost 2 bases, with 15 bases between them. The length of the CDR3 is 16 residues. The CDR3 reads CASSLEGSGPPYEQYF. CDR3 nucleotides: TGCGCCAGCAGCTTGGAGGGAAGCGGGCCGCCCTACGAGCAGTACTTC. The full variable domain, rest sourced from reference TRBV5-1 and TRBJ2-7, is KAGVTQTPRYLIKTRGQQVTLSCSPISGHRSVSWYQQTPGQGLQFLFEYFSETQRNKGNFPGRFSGRQFSNSRSEMNVSTLELGDSALYLCASSLEGSGPPYEQYFGPGTRLTVT.

The rearrangement uses TRBV18 and TRBJ1-2; D is ambiguous. V gave up 5 bases and J gave up 2 bases, with 9 bases separating them. Germline V gene lookup returns CDR1 KGHSH and CDR2 LQKENI. There are 13 residues in the CDR3. The CDR3 sequence: CASSSDGNYGYTF. For the CDR3, the DNA is TGTGCCAGCTCATCAGACGGGAACTATGGCTACACCTTC.

The chain has TRBV25-1 and TRBJ2-2; D call uncertain. V was trimmed by 0 bases and J by 0 bases, leaving 8 bases between them. The germline gives CDR1 MGHDK, CDR2 SYGVNS. The length of the CDR3 is 16 residues. DNA of the CDR3: TGTGCCAGCAGTGAATACAGGCCCGCGAACACCGGGGAGCTGTTTTTT. This gives the protein CASSEYRPANTGELFF.

The chain couples TRBV7-8 to TRBJ1-3, with 7 bases matching TRBD1. The V gene end was trimmed by 4 bases and the J gene end by 4 bases; junction bases not matched to a gene: 1. Per the germline V gene, CDR1 is SGHVS and CDR2 is FQNEAQ. The CDR3 has 13 amino acids. The CDR3 DNA reads as TGTGCCAGCAGCTGGGACAGAGGAAACACCATATATTTT. Its translation: CASSWDRGNTIYF. The whole variable domain, remainder taken from reference TRBV7-8 and TRBJ1-3, is GAGVSQSPRYKVAKRGQDVALRCDPISGHVSLFWYQQALGQGPEFLTYFQNEAQLDKSGLPSDRFFAERPEGSVSTLKIQRTQQEDSAVYLCASSWDRGNTIYFGEGSWLTVV.

V usage is TRBV18 and J usage is TRBJ1-5, with D tentatively TRBD1 (6 bases). Germline V CDR1 and CDR2: KGHSH, LQKENI. Trimming pared 3 bases from V and 2 bases from J, leaving 11 bases between. The CDR3 is 15 amino acids. As DNA, the CDR3 is TGTGCCAGCTCACCGTCCAGGGGCGGCAATCAGCCCCAGCATTTT. Translating gives CASSPSRGGNQPQHF.

This sequence joins TRBV7-9 and TRBJ2-2; maybe TRBD1 (6 bases). V was shortened by 4 bases and J by 1 base, with 13 bases between the two germline ends. Per the germline V gene, CDR1 is SEHNR and CDR2 is FQNEAQ (reference sequence). The CDR3 covers 16 residues. Here the CDR3 DNA reads TGTGCCAGCAGCTCGACCGGGACAAAGAACACCGGGGAGCTGTTTTTT. Residues: CASSSTGTKNTGELFF.

The chain links TRBV9 to TRBJ2-1; 8 bases fit TRBD1. CDR3 size: 17 residues. The V gene end was trimmed by 0 bases and the J gene end by 7 bases; junction bases not matched to a gene: 12. Germline CDR1 and CDR2: SGDLS and YYNGEE. The CDR3 nucleotides read TGTGCCAGCAGCGTAGACCCCGGGACAGGTTTTAGGAATGAGCAGTTCTTC. Amino acids: CASSVDPGTGFRNEQFF. Full variable domain (remainder filled in from reference TRBV9 and TRBJ2-1): DSGVTQTPKHLITATGQRVTLRCSPRSGDLSVYWYQQSLDQGLQFLIQYYNGEERAKGNILERFSAQQFPDLHSELNLSSLELGDSALYFCASSVDPGTGFRNEQFFGPGTRLTVL.

This chain joins TRBV19 and TRBJ1-5; D gene unclear. Germline CDR1 reads LNHDA; CDR2 reads SQIVND (reference sequence). Trimming pared 6 bases from V and 2 bases from J, leaving 11 bases between. The CDR3 is 14 amino acids. DNA of the CDR3: TGTGCCAGTAGCGGTTCCGGGGGCAATCAGCCCCAGCATTTT. Protein product: CASSGSGGNQPQHF.

This clone showed up just a few times. The chain has TRBV29-1 and TRBJ1-5, with 11 bases that match TRBD1. This CDR3 is built from 14 residues. CDR1 and CDR2 from the germline V gene are SQVTM and ANQGSEA. Trimming at V came to 5 bases and at J to 6 bases, leaving 6 bases not matched to a gene. DNA of the CDR3: TGCAGCGTTCGGACAGGGGGCGATGGTCAGCCCCAGCATTTT. Translating gives CSVRTGGDGQPQHF.

V usage is TRBV15 and J usage is TRBJ1-1; the match to TRBD1 covers 11 bases. Germline CDR1 LNHNV, CDR2 YYDKDF (reference sequence). The CDR3 sequence is 15 residues long. After removal of 0 bases from V and 4 bases from J, the junction contained 1 base not matched to a gene. Here the CDR3 reads CATSRDGTGGTEAFF. In DNA form, the CDR3 reads TGTGCCACCAGCAGAGACGGGACAGGGGGCACTGAAGCTTTCTTT.

The chain links TRBV3-1 (or the pseudogene TRBV3-2) to TRBJ1-4; no definite D call. Per the germline V gene, CDR1 is LGHDT and CDR2 is YNNKEL (reference sequence). Trimming left V 1 base short and J 8 bases short, with 11 bases between. CDR3 length: 14 residues. The CDR3 spells CASSQGNSREKLFF. The CDR3 region has the DNA TGTGCCAGCAGCCAAGGGAACAGTCGCGAAAAACTGTTTTTT.

This chain joins TRBV5-8 and TRBJ2-2, with D uncertain. The length of the CDR3 is 13 residues. In germline, CDR1 is SGHTS, CDR2 YDEGEE. With 2 bases removed from V and 2 bases from J, the gap between germline ends came to 4 bases. The CDR3, as DNA: TGTGCCAGCAGCTTACTTAACACCGGGGAGCTGTTTTTT. This codes for CASSLLNTGELFF.

The chain has TRBV4-2 and TRBJ2-1; weak D call: TRBD2 (6 bases). This CDR3 has 14 residues. The V gene lost 0 bases and the J gene lost 8 bases, with 11 bases spanning the gap. Germline-derived CDR1 and CDR2 are LGHNA and YNFKEQ. The CDR3 region has the DNA TGTGCCAGCAGCCAAGATAGGAGCGGGCATGAGCAGTTCTTC. As protein: CASSQDRSGHEQFF.

This clone was recorded once. The genes are TRBV19 and TRBJ1-1; 9 bases line up with TRBD1. CDR3 length equals 14 residues. V dropped 5 bases and J dropped 5; count of bases not matched to a gene: 6. In germline, CDR1 is LNHDA, CDR2 SQIVND (reference sequence). CDR3 protein: CASSSQGARTEAFF. Written as DNA, the CDR3 is TGTGCCAGTAGTTCACAGGGGGCGAGGACTGAAGCTTTCTTT. Full variable domain (missing parts from reference TRBV19 and TRBJ1-1): DGGITQSPKYLFRKEGQNVTLSCEQNLNHDAMYWYRQDPGQGLRLIYYSQIVNDFQKGDIAEGYSVSREKKESFPLTVTSAQKNPTAFYLCASSSQGARTEAFFGQGTRLTVV.

The chain uses TRBV5-6 and TRBJ1-2, with D uncertain. The germline CDR1 and CDR2 sequences are SGHDT and YYEEEE. The CDR3 spans 14 residues. V was pared by 0 bases and J by 7 bases, with 13 bases between. The CDR3 region is CASSLVGSSAGYTF. DNA for the CDR3: TGTGCCAGCAGCTTGGTGGGCTCATCGGCTGGCTACACCTTC.

V and J are TRBV3-1 (or the pseudogene TRBV3-2) and TRBJ1-5, with D perhaps matching TRBD1 (5 bases). This CDR3 region has 14 residues. Trimming left V 1 base short and J 4 bases short, with 8 bases between. Germline CDR1 LGHDT, CDR2 YNNKEL (reference sequence). The CDR3 DNA reads as TGTGCCAGCAGCCAAGGTACAGGTAATCAGCCCCAGCATTTT. It translates to CASSQGTGNQPQHF.

This clone was counted between two and nine times. The rearrangement links TRBV4-2 to TRBJ2-7, with D uncertain. Germline CDR1 and CDR2: LGHNA and YNFKEQ. The V end was cut by 1 base, the J end by 7 bases, with 8 bases between. This CDR3 contains 12 residues. This chain's CDR3 is CASSQAVQEQYF. The DNA for the CDR3 is TGTGCCAGCAGCCAAGCTGTTCAGGAGCAGTACTTC.

This sequence joins TRBV19 and TRBJ1-1, with TRBD1 identical over 8 bases. CDR3 length equals 16 residues. The J segment lost 1 base and the V segment lost 7 bases, leaving 11 bases of the junction unmatched. Germline-derived CDR1 and CDR2 are LNHDA and SQIVND (reference sequence). The CDR3, as DNA: TGTGCCAGTAATTTAAGGACAGGGAACAGGAACACTGAAGCTTTCTTT. It specifies CASNLRTGNRNTEAFF.

The chain couples TRBV14 to TRBJ2-2, with D perhaps TRBD1 (5 bases). V lost 4 bases and J lost 1, with 10 bases in between. The CDR3 runs to 15 residues. In germline, CDR1 is SGHDN, CDR2 FVKESK. The CDR3 coding sequence is TGTGCCAGCAGCCTGGTCAGGGTGAACACCGGGGAGCTGTTTTTT. This encodes CASSLVRVNTGELFF.

V is TRBV6-4 and J is TRBJ2-7, with 7 bases lining up with TRBD1. Germline V gene sequence: CDR1 MRHNA, CDR2 SNTAGT. The CDR3 consists of 14 residues. V shed 2 bases and J 6 bases; nucleotides not matched to a gene: 7. The CDR3 sequence is CASSDAQQGTEQYV. DNA for the CDR3: TGTGCCAGCAGTGACGCCCAACAGGGGACCGAGCAGTACGTC.

This clone was seen only a few times. The gene calls are TRBV28 and TRBJ2-1, with TRBD2 identical over 7 bases. The V segment lost 6 bases and the J segment 8 bases; nucleotides outside the gene matches: 4. This CDR3 is built from 12 residues. Germline values: CDR1 MDHEN, CDR2 SYDVKM. The CDR3, as DNA: TGTGCCAGCAGGACTAGCCGTCATGAGCAGTTCTTC. Translating it yields CASRTSRHEQFF.

The chain joins TRBV25-1 to TRBJ2-1; 10 bases fit TRBD1. Germline-derived CDR1 and CDR2 are MGHDK and SYGVNS. Trimming at V came to 8 bases and at J to 8 bases, leaving 6 bases not matched to a gene. The CDR3 is made up of 13 amino acids. DNA of the CDR3: TGTGCCAGCCGACTGACAGGGGGCCATGAGCAGTTCTTC. It is translated as CASRLTGGHEQFF.